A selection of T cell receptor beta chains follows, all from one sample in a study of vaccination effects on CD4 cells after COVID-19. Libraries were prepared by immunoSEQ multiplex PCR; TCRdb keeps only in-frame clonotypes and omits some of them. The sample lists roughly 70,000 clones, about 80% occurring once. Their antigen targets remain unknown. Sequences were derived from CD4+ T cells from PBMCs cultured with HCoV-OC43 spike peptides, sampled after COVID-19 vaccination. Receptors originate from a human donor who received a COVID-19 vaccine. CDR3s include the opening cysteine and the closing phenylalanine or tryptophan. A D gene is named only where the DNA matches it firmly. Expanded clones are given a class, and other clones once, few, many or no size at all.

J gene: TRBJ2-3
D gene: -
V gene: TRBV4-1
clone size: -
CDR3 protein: CASRSEYTQYF
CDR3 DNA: TGCGCCAGCCGGTCCGAGTATACGCAGTATTTT

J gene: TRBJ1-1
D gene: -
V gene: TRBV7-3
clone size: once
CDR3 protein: CASSLGGAGGSEAFF
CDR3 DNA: TGTGCCAGCAGCTTGGGAGGGGCCGGCGGCTCTGAAGCTTTCTTT

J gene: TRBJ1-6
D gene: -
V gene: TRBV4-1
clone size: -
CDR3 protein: CASSQGAAVSYNSPLHF
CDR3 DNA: TGCGCCAGCAGCCAAGGGGCAGCTGTATCCTATAATTCACCCCTCCACTTT

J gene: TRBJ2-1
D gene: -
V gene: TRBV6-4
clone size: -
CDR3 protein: CASSKETYNEQFF
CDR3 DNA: TGTGCCAGCAGTAAGGAAACCTACAATGAGCAGTTCTTC

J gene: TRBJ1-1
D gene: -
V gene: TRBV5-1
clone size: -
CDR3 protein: CASSLNRETEAFF
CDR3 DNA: TGCGCCAGCAGCTTGAACAGAGAAACTGAAGCTTTCTTT

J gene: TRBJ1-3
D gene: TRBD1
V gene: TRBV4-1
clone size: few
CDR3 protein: CASSIGQGLNSGNTIYF
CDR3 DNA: TGCGCCAGCAGCATCGGACAGGGACTCAACTCTGGAAACACCATATATTTT

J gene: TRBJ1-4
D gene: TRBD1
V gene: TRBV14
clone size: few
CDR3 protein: CASSQVPSGTGGGKLFF
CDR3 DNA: TGTGCCAGCAGCCAAGTCCCGTCCGGGACAGGGGGCGGAAAACTGTTTTTT

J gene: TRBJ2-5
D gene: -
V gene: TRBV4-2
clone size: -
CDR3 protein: CASSQSQGGETQYF
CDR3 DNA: TGTGCCAGCAGCCAAAGTCAGGGGGGGGAGACCCAGTACTTC

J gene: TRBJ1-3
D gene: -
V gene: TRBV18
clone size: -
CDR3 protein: CASSLSGTTNSGNTIYF
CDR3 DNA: TGTGCCAGCTCCCTATCCGGGACAACGAACTCTGGAAACACCATATATTTT

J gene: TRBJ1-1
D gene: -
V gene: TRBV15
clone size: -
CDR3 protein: CATSRDAGTAEAFF
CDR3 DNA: TGTGCCACCAGCAGAGATGCAGGGACCGCTGAAGCTTTCTTT

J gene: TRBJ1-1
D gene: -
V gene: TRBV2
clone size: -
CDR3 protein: CASSDTGHTEAFF
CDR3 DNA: TGTGCCAGCAGTGATACGGGGCACACTGAAGCTTTCTTT

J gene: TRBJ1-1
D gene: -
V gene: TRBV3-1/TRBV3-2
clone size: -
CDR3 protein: CASSQQGGTEAFF
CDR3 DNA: TGTGCCAGCAGCCAACAGGGTGGCACTGAAGCTTTCTTT

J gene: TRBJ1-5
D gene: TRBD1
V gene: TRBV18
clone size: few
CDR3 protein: CASSPGQGGQPQHF
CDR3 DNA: TGTGCCAGCTCACCCGGACAGGGAGGTCAGCCCCAGCATTTT

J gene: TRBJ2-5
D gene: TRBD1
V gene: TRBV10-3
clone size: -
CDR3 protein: CAISESTGTGDNQETQYF
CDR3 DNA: TGTGCCATCAGTGAGTCAACCGGGACAGGGGACAACCAAGAGACCCAGTACTTC

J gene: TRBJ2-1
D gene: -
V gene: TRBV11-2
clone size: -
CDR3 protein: CASSLVGVNNEQFF
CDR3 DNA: TGTGCCAGCAGCTTAGTAGGAGTCAACAATGAGCAGTTCTTC

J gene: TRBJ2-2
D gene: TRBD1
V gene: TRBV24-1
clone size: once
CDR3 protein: CATRSGTGETGELFF
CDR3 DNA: TGTGCCACCAGATCCGGGACAGGGGAAACCGGGGAGCTGTTTTTT

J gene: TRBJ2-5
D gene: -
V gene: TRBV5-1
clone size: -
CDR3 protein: CASSLTGTSRAETQYF
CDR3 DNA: TGCGCCAGCAGCTTGACGGGCACTAGCCGGGCAGAGACCCAGTACTTC

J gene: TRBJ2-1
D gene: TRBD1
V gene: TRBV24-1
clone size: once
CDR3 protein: CATSDRDRTGGNEQFF
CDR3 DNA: TGTGCCACCAGTGATCGTGACAGGACAGGGGGCAATGAGCAGTTCTTC

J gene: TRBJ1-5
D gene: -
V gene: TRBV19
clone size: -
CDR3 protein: CASSRQGYQPQHF
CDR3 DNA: TGTGCCAGTAGTCGGCAGGGGTATCAGCCCCAGCATTTT

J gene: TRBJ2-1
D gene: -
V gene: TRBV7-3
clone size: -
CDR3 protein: CASSTNGEQFF
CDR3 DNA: TGTGCCAGCAGTACCAATGGTGAGCAGTTCTTC

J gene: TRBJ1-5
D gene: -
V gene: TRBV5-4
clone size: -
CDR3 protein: CAVGGGGANQPQHF
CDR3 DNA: TGTGCCGTTGGAGGCGGGGGGGCGAATCAGCCCCAGCATTTT

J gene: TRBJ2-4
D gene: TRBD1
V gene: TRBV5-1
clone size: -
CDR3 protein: CASNPGTELAKNIQYF
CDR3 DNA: TGCGCCAGCAACCCAGGGACAGAACTAGCCAAAAACATTCAGTACTTC

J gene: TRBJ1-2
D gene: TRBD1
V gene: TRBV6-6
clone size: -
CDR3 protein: CASSQAPGTGNDGYTF
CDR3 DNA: TGTGCCAGCAGTCAAGCGCCCGGGACAGGGAACGATGGCTACACCTTC

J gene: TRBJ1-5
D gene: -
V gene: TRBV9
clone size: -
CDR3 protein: CASSVSGGSNQPQHF
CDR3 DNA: TGTGCCAGCAGCGTATCCGGGGGTAGCAATCAGCCCCAGCATTTT

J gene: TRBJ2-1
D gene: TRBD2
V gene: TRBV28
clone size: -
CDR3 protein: CASSLFPSGGLPLVYNEQFF
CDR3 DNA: TGTGCCAGCAGTTTATTTCCTAGCGGGGGCCTCCCTTTAGTGTACAATGAGCAGTTCTTC

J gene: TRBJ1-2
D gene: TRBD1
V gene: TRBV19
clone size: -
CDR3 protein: CASSIDKGTGGLSADYTF
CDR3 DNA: TGTGCCAGTAGTATAGATAAAGGGACAGGGGGACTGTCGGCGGACTACACCTTC

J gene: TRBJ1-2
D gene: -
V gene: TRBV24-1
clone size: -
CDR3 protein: CATSDPRQLANGYTF
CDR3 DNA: TGTGCCACCAGTGATCCTCGACAGCTCGCCAATGGCTACACCTTC

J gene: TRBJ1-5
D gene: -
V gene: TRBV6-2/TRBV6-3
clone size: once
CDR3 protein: CASSRQVNQPQHF
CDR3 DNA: TGTGCCAGCAGCCGACAGGTTAATCAGCCCCAGCATTTT

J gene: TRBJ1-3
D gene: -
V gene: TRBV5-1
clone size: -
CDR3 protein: CASSGDTAGNTIYF
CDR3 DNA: TGCGCCAGCAGCGGGGACACTGCTGGAAACACCATATATTTT

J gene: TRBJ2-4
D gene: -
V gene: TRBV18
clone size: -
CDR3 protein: CASSLTQRDLPKNIQYF
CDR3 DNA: TGTGCCAGCTCACTAACACAGAGGGATCTACCCAAAAACATTCAGTACTTC

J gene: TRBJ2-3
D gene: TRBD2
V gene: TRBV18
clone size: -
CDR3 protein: CASSPSLAGTTDTQYF
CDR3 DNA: TGTGCCAGCTCACCAAGTCTAGCGGGGACTACAGATACGCAGTATTTT

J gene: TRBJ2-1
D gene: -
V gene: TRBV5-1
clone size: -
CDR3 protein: CASSFGGAVANEQFF
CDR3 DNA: TGCGCCAGCAGCTTCGGCGGGGCAGTCGCCAATGAGCAGTTCTTC

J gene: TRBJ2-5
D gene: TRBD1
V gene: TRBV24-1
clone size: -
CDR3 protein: CATSDRTGRQETQYF
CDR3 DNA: TGTGCCACCAGTGATCGGACAGGGAGGCAAGAGACCCAGTACTTC

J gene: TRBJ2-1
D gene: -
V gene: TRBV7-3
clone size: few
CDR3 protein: CASSLRGASSYNEQFF
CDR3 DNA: TGTGCCAGCAGCTTAAGAGGCGCGAGCTCCTACAATGAGCAGTTCTTC

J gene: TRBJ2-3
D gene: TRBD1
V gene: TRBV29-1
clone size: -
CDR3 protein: CSVEGDRGRPTDTQYF
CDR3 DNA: TGCAGCGTTGAAGGCGACAGGGGGAGACCCACAGATACGCAGTATTTT

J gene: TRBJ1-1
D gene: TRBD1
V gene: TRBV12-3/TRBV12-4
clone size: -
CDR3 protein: CASSYRGEAFF
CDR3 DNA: TGTGCCAGCAGTTACAGGGGTGAAGCTTTCTTT

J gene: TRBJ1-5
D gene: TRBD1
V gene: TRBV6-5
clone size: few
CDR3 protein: CASRYWTGDNQPQHF
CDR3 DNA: TGTGCCAGCAGATACTGGACAGGGGACAATCAGCCCCAGCATTTT

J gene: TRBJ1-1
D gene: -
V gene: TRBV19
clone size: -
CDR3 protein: CASSPLQGGYTEAFF
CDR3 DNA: TGTGCCAGTAGTCCCCTCCAAGGGGGTTACACTGAAGCTTTCTTT

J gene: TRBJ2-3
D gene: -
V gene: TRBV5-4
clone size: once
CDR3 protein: CASSLAGQPTDTQYF
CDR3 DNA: TGTGCCAGCAGCTTGGCCGGACAACCCACAGATACGCAGTATTTT

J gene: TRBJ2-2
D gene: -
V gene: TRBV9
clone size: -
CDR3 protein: CASSAEYGGLHPGELFF
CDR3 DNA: TGTGCCAGCAGCGCCGAATATGGGGGCCTTCATCCCGGGGAGCTGTTTTTT

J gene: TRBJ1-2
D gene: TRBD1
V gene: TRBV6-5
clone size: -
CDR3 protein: CASSYSRPSGGYGYTF
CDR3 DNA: TGTGCCAGCAGTTACTCACGGCCCTCAGGGGGCTATGGCTACACCTTC

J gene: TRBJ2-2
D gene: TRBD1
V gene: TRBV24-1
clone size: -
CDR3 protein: CATSAITGQGGSGELFF
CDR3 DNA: TGTGCCACCAGTGCCATAACCGGACAGGGGGGGTCCGGGGAGCTGTTTTTT

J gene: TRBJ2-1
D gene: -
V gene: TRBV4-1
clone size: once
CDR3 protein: CASSPSGGISSYNEQFF
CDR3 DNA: TGCGCCAGCAGCCCTAGTGGGGGGATCAGCTCCTACAATGAGCAGTTCTTC

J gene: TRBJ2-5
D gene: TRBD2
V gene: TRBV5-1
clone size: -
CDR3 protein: CASSLGLAGVETQYF
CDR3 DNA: TGCGCCAGCAGCTTGGGTCTAGCGGGGGTAGAGACCCAGTACTTC

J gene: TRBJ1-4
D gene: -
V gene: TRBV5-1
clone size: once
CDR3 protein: CASSYGTAATNEKLFF
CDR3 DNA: TGCGCCAGCAGTTACGGGACCGCTGCAACTAATGAAAAACTGTTTTTT

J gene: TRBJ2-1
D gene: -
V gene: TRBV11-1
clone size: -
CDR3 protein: CASSSPPGVSYNEQFF
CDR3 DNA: TGTGCCAGCAGCTCTCCGCCAGGGGTTTCCTACAATGAGCAGTTCTTC

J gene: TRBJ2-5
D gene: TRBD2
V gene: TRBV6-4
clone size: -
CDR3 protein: CASSALASRETQYF
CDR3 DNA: TGTGCCAGCAGTGCACTAGCGTCGCGGGAGACCCAGTACTTC

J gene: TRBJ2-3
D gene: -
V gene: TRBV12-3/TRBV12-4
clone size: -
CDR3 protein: CASSLSTDTQYF
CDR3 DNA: TGTGCCAGCAGTTTAAGCACAGATACGCAGTATTTT

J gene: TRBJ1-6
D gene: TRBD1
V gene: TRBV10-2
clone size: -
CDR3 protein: CASRDQGTVNSPLHF
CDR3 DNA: TGCGCCAGCAGGGACCAAGGGACAGTAAATTCACCCCTCCACTTT

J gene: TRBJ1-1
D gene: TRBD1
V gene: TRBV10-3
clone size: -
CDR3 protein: CAIKTGTGEGNTEAFF
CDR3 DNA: TGTGCCATCAAGACCGGGACAGGGGAGGGGAACACTGAAGCTTTCTTT